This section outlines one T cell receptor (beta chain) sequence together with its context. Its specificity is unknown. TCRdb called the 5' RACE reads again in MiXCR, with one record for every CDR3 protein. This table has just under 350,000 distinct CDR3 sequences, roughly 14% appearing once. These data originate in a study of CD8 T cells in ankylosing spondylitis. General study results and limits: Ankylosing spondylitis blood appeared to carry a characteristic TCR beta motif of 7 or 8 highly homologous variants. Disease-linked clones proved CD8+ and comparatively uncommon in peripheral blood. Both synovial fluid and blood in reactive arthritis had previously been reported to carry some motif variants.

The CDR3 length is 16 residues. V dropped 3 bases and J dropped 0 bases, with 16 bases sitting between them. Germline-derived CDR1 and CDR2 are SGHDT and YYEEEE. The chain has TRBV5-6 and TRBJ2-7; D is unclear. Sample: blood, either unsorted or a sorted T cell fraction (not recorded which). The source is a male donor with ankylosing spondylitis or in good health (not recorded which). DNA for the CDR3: TGTGCCAGCAGCTCTTTCCCCGAAGGGCCCTCCTACGAGCAGTACTTC. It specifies CASSSFPEGPSYEQYF. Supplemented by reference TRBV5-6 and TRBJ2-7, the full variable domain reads DAGVTQSPTHLIKTRGQQVTLRCSPKSGHDTVSWYQQALGQGPQFIFQYYEEEERQRGNFPDRFSGHQFPNYSSELNVNALLLGDSALYLCASSSFPEGPSYEQYFGPGTRLTVT.